These 19 T cell receptor beta chains were all obtained from the same sample, sequenced in a study of T cell clonotyping in hematopoietic cell transplantation. The assay was immunoSEQ multiplex PCR, and TCRdb's table has in-frame clones only and misses some. The table records approximately 8,000 clones, over 65% of them present only once. Material: peripheral blood mononuclear cells, obtained 100 days after allogeneic stem cell transplant. Source of these receptors: a male patient in his sixties or seventies who had an allogeneic stem cell transplant from an unrelated donor, so the T cells may come from the graft donor. Some clones in this sample may be carry-over from other donors' samples.

The chain carries TRBV6-6 and TRBJ1-1; unclear D gene. In germline, CDR1 is MNHNY, CDR2 SVGAGI (reference sequence). V was cut by 0 bases and J by 1 base, with 12 bases left in between. There are 16 residues in the CDR3. CDR3 in amino acids: CASSYSTSGRNTEAFF. CDR3 DNA: TGTGCCAGCAGTTACTCGACTTCAGGACGGAACACTGAAGCTTTCTTT.

Written as DNA, the CDR3 is TGTGCCAGCTCACTACGGACCGATATCCGAAACACCATATATTTT. Protein sequence: CASSLRTDIRNTIYF. The rearrangement uses TRBV18 and TRBJ1-3; no firm D call. Germline V gives CDR1 KGHSH, CDR2 LQKENI. The CDR3 has 15 residues. With 4 bases removed from V and 5 bases from J, the gap between germline ends came to 15 bases.

In its sample, this clone was seen a few times. J is TRBJ1-2 and V is TRBV7-2; 10 bases map to TRBD1. CDR1 is SGHTA, CDR2 FQGNSA, per germline. CDR3 size: 13 residues. With 11 bases clipped from V and 0 bases from J, the junction kept 3 bases outside the gene matches. CDR3 in amino acids: CAGGTGANYGYTF. CDR3 bases: TGTGCCGGGGGGACAGGGGCTAACTATGGCTACACCTTC. Based on the CDR3 plus reference TRBV7-2 and TRBJ1-2, the full variable domain is GAGVSQSPSNKVTEKGKDVELRCDPISGHTALYWYRQSLGQGLEFLIYFQGNSAPDKSGLPSDRFSAERTGGSVSTLTIQRTQQEDSAVYLCAGGTGANYGYTFGSGTRLTVV.

This clone was recorded a few times. The chain couples TRBV6-1 to TRBJ1-1; D gene ambiguous. Germline-derived CDR1 and CDR2 are MNHNS and SASEGT. V was cut by 2 bases and J by 8 bases, with 15 bases left in between. The length of the CDR3 is 14 residues. CDR3 sequence reads: CASSESVGLGEAFF. DNA of the CDR3: TGTGCCAGCAGTGAATCCGTCGGATTGGGGGAAGCTTTCTTT.

This rearrangement joins TRBV11-1 to TRBJ2-7; TRBD1 agrees at 11 bases. The CDR3 is 17 amino acids. Trimming took 3 bases from V and 3 from J; bases not matched to a gene: 10. Germline V gives CDR1 SGHAT, CDR2 FQDESV (reference sequence). CDR3 amino acids: CASSLDRGLAHIYEQYF. CDR3 DNA: TGTGCCAGCAGCTTGGACAGGGGGCTCGCACATATCTACGAGCAGTACTTC. The full variable domain, its missing parts supplied by reference TRBV11-1 and TRBJ2-7, is EAEVAQSPRYKITEKSQAVAFWCDPISGHATLYWYRQILGQGPELLVQFQDESVVDDSQLPKDRFSAERLKGVDSTLKIQPAELGDSAMYLCASSLDRGLAHIYEQYFGPGTRLTVT.

J is TRBJ1-2 and V is TRBV19; TRBD1 is a possible D gene (5 bases). Trimming removed 7 bases at V and 0 bases at J, with 9 bases between. The CDR3 runs to 13 residues. Germline V gene data show CDR1 as LNHDA and CDR2 as SQIVND (reference sequence). The CDR3 DNA is TGTGCCAGTACACGGGGCGCTAACTATGGCTACACCTTC. Amino acids: CASTRGANYGYTF.

By sample share, this clone is large (0.1 to 1%). The CDR3 DNA reads TGTGCCAGCAGTCCGACGGGGAACTATGGCTACACCTTC. It codes for CASSPTGNYGYTF. The V gene is TRBV6-5, the J gene TRBJ1-2; D is ambiguous. Deletions cut 5 bases from V and 2 bases from J, with 9 bases between. This CDR3 is 13 amino acids long. CDR1 MNHEY and CDR2 SVGAGI come from the germline V gene.

About this clone itself: Germline and junction disagree at one end, which may indicate a read error. The chain carries TRBV7-7 and TRBJ2-2, with D possibly called TRBD1 or TRBD2 (6 bases each). The CDR3 totals 15 residues. In germline, CDR1 is SSHAT, CDR2 FNYEAQ (reference sequence). This CDR3 reads CASSLEGGATGELFF. Written as DNA, the CDR3 is TGTGCTAGCAGCTTAGAGGGGGGAGCCACCGGGGAGCTGTTTTTT.

V gene TRBV29-1 combines with J gene TRBJ1-5; 7 nucleotides align to TRBD1. The trim removed 6 bases at V and 4 bases at J, leaving 6 bases unmatched. CDR3 length: 13 residues. Germline CDR1 SQVTM, CDR2 ANQGSEA. The CDR3 here is CSVEGQPNQPQHF. CDR3 sequence (DNA): TGCAGCGTCGAGGGACAGCCGAATCAGCCCCAGCATTTT.

This sequence joins TRBV6-1 and TRBJ2-7; no clear D. V dropped 5 bases and J dropped 0 bases, with 8 bases sitting between them. This CDR3 region has 13 residues. Germline values: CDR1 MNHNS, CDR2 SASEGT. CDR3 sequence (DNA): TGTGCCAGCAGTACGTGGAGCTCCTACGAGCAGTACTTC. It yields the protein CASSTWSSYEQYF.

The V call is TRBV7-6, the J call TRBJ1-1, with D perhaps matching TRBD1 (5 bases). Trimming took 2 bases from V and 8 from J, leaving 18 bases between them. CDR1 SGHVS and CDR2 FNYEAQ come from the germline V gene. This CDR3 spans 15 amino acids. The CDR3 is CASSLSRGTSREAFF. CDR3 sequence (DNA): TGTGCCAGCAGCTTATCGCGGGGGACGAGTCGGGAAGCTTTCTTT.

J is TRBJ1-1 and V is TRBV29-1, with a possible D match to TRBD1 (6 bases). Trimming cost V 5 bases and J 8 bases, with 15 bases left between them. The CDR3 runs 12 residues. Germline CDR1 SQVTM, CDR2 ANQGSEA. Written as DNA, the CDR3 is TGCAGCGTTTATTCAGGGGTCCCCGAAGCTTTCTTT. Protein: CSVYSGVPEAFF.

The V gene is TRBV5-1, the J gene TRBJ1-1, with D uncertain. The V and J ends lost 4 bases and 4 bases respectively, with 20 bases between them. Germline V lookup: CDR1 SGHRS, CDR2 YFSETQ. This CDR3 has 16 amino acids. Here the CDR3 reads CASSHPGFRVPTEAFF. The DNA for the CDR3 is TGCGCCAGCAGCCACCCTGGCTTCCGGGTTCCCACTGAAGCTTTCTTT. Drawing the rest from reference TRBV5-1 and TRBJ1-1, the complete variable domain is KAGVTQTPRYLIKTRGQQVTLSCSPISGHRSVSWYQQTPGQGLQFLFEYFSETQRNKGNFPGRFSGRQFSNSRSEMNVSTLELGDSALYLCASSHPGFRVPTEAFFGQGTRLTVV.

This clone was counted only a few times. Different DNA sequences within this sample yield the same CDR3. This chain connects TRBV27 to TRBJ1-1; no reliable D call. V was cut by 2 bases and J by 1 base, with 5 bases left in between. The CDR3 has 13 amino acids. Germline V gene lookup returns CDR1 MNHEY and CDR2 SMNVEV (reference sequence). The CDR3 loop reads CASSLRENTEAFF. The CDR3 nucleotides read TGTGCCAGCAGTTTACGAGAGAACACTGAAGCTTTCTTT.

This clone has a handful of counts. The rearrangement uses TRBV1 and TRBJ2-2; the D call in the table, TRBD1, was not verified against the DNA. TRBV1 is flagged as a pseudogene. The CDR3 length is 16 residues. The CDR3 bases are TGCACCAGCAGCCAAGATGGGGCATTTCGTGCCGGGGAGCTGTTTTTT. Its translation: CTSSQDGAFRAGELFF.

There are a few counts of this clone. V usage is TRBV2 and J usage is TRBJ2-3; D might be TRBD2 (6 bases). V lost 6 bases and J lost 0, with 16 bases in between. CDR1 is SNHLY and CDR2 is FYNNEI in the germline V gene. The CDR3 is 16 amino acids. The CDR3 DNA follows: TGTGCCAGCAGCCCCGCGGGGTTCTCTAGCACAGATACGCAGTATTTT. Protein: CASSPAGFSSTDTQYF.

By its share, this clone is medium-sized. The V and J genes are TRBV9 and TRBJ2-1; D is perhaps TRBD2 (7 bases). The CDR3 sequence is 16 residues long. Germline loops: CDR1 SGDLS, CDR2 YYNGEE. With 3 bases removed from V and 2 bases from J, the gap between germline ends came to 15 bases. CDR3 sequence reads: CASSGGGGNTYNEQFF. CDR3 DNA: TGTGCCAGCAGCGGGGGAGGGGGGAATACCTACAATGAGCAGTTCTTC.

V and J are TRBV30 and TRBJ1-2; tentative D call: TRBD1 (6 bases). Trimming took 1 base from V and 5 from J, leaving 11 bases between them. Germline CDR1 GTSNPN, CDR2 SVGIG (reference sequence). This CDR3 region has 13 residues. The CDR3 loop reads CAWSEGVAYGYTF. The CDR3 DNA is TGTGCCTGGAGTGAGGGGGTAGCGTATGGCTACACCTTC.

The chain couples TRBV6-6 to TRBJ1-5; D ambiguous. This CDR3 region has 12 residues. V was pared by 6 bases and J by 9 bases, with 12 bases between. Germline V CDR1 and CDR2: MNHNY, SVGAGI (reference sequence). In nucleotides, the CDR3 is TGTGCCAGCAGCCACCTCGGGTGGCCCCAGCATTTT. Its protein product is CASSHLGWPQHF.